Sequencing of this TCR beta chain was carried out in a study of PD-1 blockade in classical Hodgkin lymphoma. Assay: immunoSEQ multiplex PCR; the TCRdb copy retains only in-frame clones and omits some. The sample contains 55,000 to 60,000 clones, approximately 90% of which appear only once. With no exception, relapse followed autologous stem cell transplantation in all patients, and brentuximab vedotin exposure varied. To note about this clone: Antigen unknown.

Study outcomes and limitations: The study found complete responders had baseline diversity similar to newly diagnosed patients. When nivolumab was started under 1 year after ASCT, patients were excluded.

The germline gives CDR1 LNHDA, CDR2 SQIVND (reference sequence). The length of the CDR3 is 13 residues. The V end was cut by 3 bases, the J end by 7 bases, with 12 bases between. This TCR was recovered from a human donor with classical Hodgkin lymphoma. The sample here was peripheral blood mononuclear cells (PBMCs), taken before the second cycle of nivolumab. The J gene is TRBJ2-5, the V gene TRBV19; D is ambiguous. The CDR3 coding sequence is TGTGCCAGTAGTATGGAACCAAAGGGGACCCAGTACTTC. Protein sequence: CASSMEPKGTQYF.